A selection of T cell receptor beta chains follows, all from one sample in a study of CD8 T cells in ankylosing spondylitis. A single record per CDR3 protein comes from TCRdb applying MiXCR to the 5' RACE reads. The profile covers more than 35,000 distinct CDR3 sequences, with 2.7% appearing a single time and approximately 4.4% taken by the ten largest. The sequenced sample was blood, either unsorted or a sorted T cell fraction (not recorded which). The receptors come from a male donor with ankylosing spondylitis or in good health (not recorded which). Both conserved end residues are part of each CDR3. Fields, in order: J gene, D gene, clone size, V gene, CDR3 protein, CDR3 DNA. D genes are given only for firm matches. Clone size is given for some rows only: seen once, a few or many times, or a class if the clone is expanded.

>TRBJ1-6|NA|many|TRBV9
CASSGGHSNSPLHF
TGTGCCAGCAGCGGGGGCCATTCTAATTCACCCCTCCACTTT
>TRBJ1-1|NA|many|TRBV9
CASSVVKTEAFF
TGTGCCAGCAGCGTAGTTAAAACTGAAGCTTTCTTT
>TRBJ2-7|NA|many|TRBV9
CASSVGNRHYEQYF
TGTGCCAGCAGCGTAGGAAACAGGCACTACGAGCAGTACTTC
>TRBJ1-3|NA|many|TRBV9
CASSVDTARSGNTIYF
TGTGCCAGCAGCGTAGACACGGCCCGCTCTGGAAACACCATATATTTT
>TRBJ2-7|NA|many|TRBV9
CASSQGLTYEQYF
TGTGCCAGCAGCCAGGGTCTCACCTACGAGCAGTACTTC
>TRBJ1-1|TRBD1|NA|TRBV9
CASSVSGGADTEAFF
TGTGCCAGCAGCGTCTCAGGGGGCGCGGACACTGAAGCTTTCTTT
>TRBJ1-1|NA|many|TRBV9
CASSASSLGVGTEAFF
TGTGCCAGCAGCGCAAGCTCTCTGGGAGTAGGAACTGAAGCTTTCTTT
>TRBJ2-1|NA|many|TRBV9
CASSVATGVGYEQFF
TGTGCCAGCAGCGTAGCCACGGGGGTCGGCTATGAGCAGTTCTTC
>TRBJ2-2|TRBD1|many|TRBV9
CASSEMDRPVGELFF
TGTGCCAGCAGCGAGATGGACAGGCCCGTCGGGGAGCTGTTTTTT
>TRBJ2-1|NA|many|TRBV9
CASSVDGWGLFEQFF
TGTGCCAGCAGCGTAGATGGGTGGGGACTCTTCGAGCAGTTCTTC
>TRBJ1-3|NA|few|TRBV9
CASSVDLVAGNTIYF
TGTGCCAGCAGCGTAGACCTAGTTGCTGGAAACACCATATATTTT
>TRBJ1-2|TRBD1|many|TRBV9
CASSVQTGTAYGYTF
TGTGCCAGCAGCGTGCAAACCGGGACAGCCTATGGCTACACCTTC
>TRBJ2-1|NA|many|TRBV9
CASSVARKNNEQFF
TGTGCCAGCAGCGTAGCTAGGAAGAACAATGAGCAGTTCTTC
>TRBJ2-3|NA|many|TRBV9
CASSVSFTSPDTQYF
TGTGCCAGCAGCGTCTCCTTCACTAGCCCAGATACGCAGTATTTT
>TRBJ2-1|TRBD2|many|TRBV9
CASSLLAGGGGNEQFF
TGTGCCAGCAGCTTACTAGCGGGGGGGGGTGGCAATGAGCAGTTCTTC
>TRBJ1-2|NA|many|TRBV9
CASTVGQNPYGYTF
TGTGCCAGCACTGTCGGGCAGAACCCCTATGGCTACACCTTC
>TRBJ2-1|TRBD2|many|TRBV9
CASSQGTSGRVLIHEQFF
TGTGCCAGCAGCCAGGGGACTAGCGGGAGAGTTTTAATCCATGAGCAGTTCTTC
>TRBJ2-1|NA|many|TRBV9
CASSVAVDDNEQFF
TGTGCCAGCAGCGTAGCGGTAGACGACAATGAGCAGTTCTTC
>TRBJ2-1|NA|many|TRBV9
CASSVVFPGEQFF
TGTGCCAGCAGCGTAGTATTTCCTGGAGAGCAGTTCTTC
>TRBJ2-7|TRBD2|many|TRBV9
CASSSGQGYEQYF
TGTGCCAGTAGTAGCGGGCAGGGCTACGAGCAGTACTTC
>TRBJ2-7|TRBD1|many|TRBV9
CASSQTGQGGNEQYF
TGTGCCAGCAGCCAGACTGGACAGGGGGGGAACGAGCAGTACTTC
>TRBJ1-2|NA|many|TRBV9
CASSAHGGLNYGYTF
TGTGCCAGCAGCGCCCATGGCGGACTTAACTATGGCTACACCTTC
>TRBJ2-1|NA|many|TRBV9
CASSVAFMSYNEQFF
TGTGCCAGCAGCGTAGCTTTCATGTCTTACAATGAGCAGTTCTTC
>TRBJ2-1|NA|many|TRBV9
CASTLGGGQSSYNEQFF
TGTGCCAGCACGCTCGGTGGCGGCCAGTCATCCTACAATGAGCAGTTCTTC